The 20 T cell receptor beta chains in this list originate from one sample, sequenced in a study of blood T cell repertoires in COVID-19. The repertoire was sequenced with immunoSEQ multiplex PCR; TCRdb's copy has only in-frame clones and lacks some. The repertoire holds about 330,000 clones, with about 90% as singletons. Sequencing was carried out using PBMCs or T cells enriched from blood (not recorded which). The receptors shown here come from a woman in her 30s who had recovered from COVID-19.

The chain recombines TRBV19 with TRBJ1-4, with D tentatively TRBD1 (5 bases). This CDR3 is built from 12 residues. V lost 3 bases and J 10 bases, leaving 9 bases between the germline ends. CDR1 and CDR2 (germline): LNHDA, SQIVND (reference sequence). In DNA form, the CDR3 reads TGTGCCAGTAGTATTGGCGGGGGAAAACTGTTTTTT. Protein product: CASSIGGGKLFF. Complete variable domain (other parts from reference TRBV19 and TRBJ1-4): DGGITQSPKYLFRKEGQNVTLSCEQNLNHDAMYWYRQDPGQGLRLIYYSQIVNDFQKGDIAEGYSVSREKKESFPLTVTSAQKNPTAFYLCASSIGGGKLFFGSGTQLSVL.

This rearrangement joins TRBV4-1 to TRBJ2-7; 10 bases fit TRBD1. The CDR3 is 17 amino acids. Per the germline V gene, CDR1 is MGHRA and CDR2 is YSYEKL. V was clipped by 0 bases and J by 3 bases; unmatched bases: 8. The CDR3 nucleotides are TGCGCCAGCAGCCAAGATCCCCGGGGGACAGGGGACTACGAGCAGTACTTC. It yields the protein CASSQDPRGTGDYEQYF.

The table lists this clone with a few counts. The V call is TRBV19, the J call TRBJ1-3; a possible D gene is TRBD1 (5 bases). V dropped 6 bases and J dropped 4 bases, with 13 bases sitting between them. The CDR3 sequence is 14 residues long. Germline V gene sequence: CDR1 LNHDA, CDR2 SQIVND (reference sequence). The CDR3 region is CASSPGAPGNTIYF. The CDR3 DNA sequence: TGTGCCAGTAGCCCTGGGGCGCCCGGAAACACCATATATTTT.

The V gene is TRBV19, the J gene TRBJ1-1; 7 bases are a match to TRBD1. The germline gives CDR1 LNHDA, CDR2 SQIVND (reference sequence). This CDR3 comprises 15 residues. The trim removed 7 bases at V and 0 bases at J, leaving 8 bases unmatched. CDR3 nucleotide sequence: TGTGCCAGTAACAGGGGAGGCCCCATGAACACTGAAGCTTTCTTT. Its translation: CASNRGGPMNTEAFF. The full variable domain, rest sourced from reference TRBV19 and TRBJ1-1, is DGGITQSPKYLFRKEGQNVTLSCEQNLNHDAMYWYRQDPGQGLRLIYYSQIVNDFQKGDIAEGYSVSREKKESFPLTVTSAQKNPTAFYLCASNRGGPMNTEAFFGQGTRLTVV.

The V call is TRBV6-5, the J call TRBJ1-3; TRBD1 matches at 7 bases. Trimming cost V 5 bases and J 2 bases; bases outside gene matches: 6. The germline V gene has CDR1 MNHEY and CDR2 SVGAGI. The CDR3 extends over 15 amino acids. This CDR3 is CASSKTGSPGNTIYF. As DNA, the CDR3 is TGTGCCAGCAGTAAGACAGGGTCTCCTGGAAACACCATATATTTT.

About this clone itself: Other nucleotide sequences from this sample produce the same CDR3. This sequence joins TRBV12-3 or TRBV12-4 and TRBJ1-1; D remains ambiguous. Trimming took 3 bases from V and 1 from J, leaving 6 bases between them. The CDR3 is 13 amino acids. CDR3 residues: CASSFGENTEAFF. DNA for the CDR3: TGTGCCAGCAGTTTCGGGGAGAACACTGAAGCTTTCTTT.

The chain uses TRBV7-2 and TRBJ1-1, with D maybe TRBD1 (6 bases). There are 14 residues in the CDR3. Germline-derived CDR1 and CDR2 are SGHTA and FQGNSA. Trimming left V 5 bases short and J 4 bases short, with 14 bases between. CDR3: CASSPNQGITEAFF. DNA of the CDR3: TGTGCCAGCAGCCCCAATCAGGGGATCACTGAAGCTTTCTTT. The complete variable domain, with remaining parts taken from reference TRBV7-2 and TRBJ1-1, reads GAGVSQSPSNKVTEKGKDVELRCDPISGHTALYWYRQSLGQGLEFLIYFQGNSAPDKSGLPSDRFSAERTGGSVSTLTIQRTQQEDSAVYLCASSPNQGITEAFFGQGTRLTVV.

The gene calls are TRBV2 and TRBJ1-5; D unresolved. The ends were cut back, 4 bases at V and 7 bases at J, with 17 bases in the middle. The CDR3 is 15 residues long. Germline V gives CDR1 SNHLY, CDR2 FYNNEI. Here the CDR3 reads CASSVGRQGLQPQHF. In DNA form, the CDR3 reads TGTGCCAGCAGTGTCGGGAGGCAAGGTCTGCAGCCCCAGCATTTT.

The CDR3 reads CASSYGTSGGTDTQYF. The CDR3 DNA sequence: TGTGCCAGCAGTTACGGGACTAGCGGGGGCACAGATACGCAGTATTTT. This chain connects TRBV6-5 to TRBJ2-3; TRBD2 aligns across 13 bases. The CDR3 loop spans 16 amino acids. V lost 2 bases, J lost 1 base, and 0 bases stayed unmatched. Germline CDR1 reads MNHEY; CDR2 reads SVGAGI.

The chain uses TRBV5-1 and TRBJ1-1, with 7 bases aligning to TRBD1. V lost 2 bases, J lost 3 bases, and 13 bases stayed unmatched. The CDR3 has 17 amino acids. Germline lookup yields CDR1 SGHRS and CDR2 YFSETQ. CDR3 sequence: CASSLGWRGPGDTEAFF. Here the CDR3 DNA reads TGCGCCAGCAGCTTAGGGTGGAGGGGGCCAGGGGACACTGAAGCTTTCTTT.

The CDR3 reads CASILAGTGPSNYGYTF. The CDR3 nucleotides read TGTGCCAGCATATTAGCCGGGACAGGGCCTTCTAACTATGGCTACACCTTC. The genes are TRBV28 and TRBJ1-2, with TRBD1 identical over 9 bases. Germline V gene data show CDR1 as MDHEN and CDR2 as SYDVKM. The V gene end was trimmed by 7 bases and the J gene end by 0 bases; junction bases not matched to a gene: 12. The CDR3 runs 17 residues.

This clone was counted once. The rearrangement links TRBV2 to TRBJ1-3; tentative D call: TRBD1 (6 bases). V was shortened by 10 bases and J by 0 bases, with 22 bases between the two germline ends. The germline V gene encodes CDR1 SNHLY and CDR2 FYNNEI. CDR3 size: 17 residues. CDR3 sequence: CAKEGGGSSLSGNTIYF. As DNA, the CDR3 is TGTGCCAAGGAAGGGGGTGGCTCTTCGCTCTCTGGAAACACCATATATTTT.

The V gene is TRBV10-1, the J gene TRBJ1-5; a weak D match, TRBD1 (5 bases). V lost 0 bases and J lost 9, with 6 bases in between. This CDR3 spans 12 amino acids. CDR1 is WNHNN and CDR2 is SYGVQD in the germline V gene (reference sequence). CDR3 sequence (DNA): TGCGCCAGCAGTGAGTCGGGGGGGCCCCAGCATTTT. This encodes CASSESGGPQHF.

The chain is built from TRBV1 and TRBJ2-2; the table assigns TRBD1, which was not confirmed against the DNA. TRBV1 counts as a pseudogene. This CDR3 region has 18 residues. CDR3 residues: CTSSLRGNQGRDTGELFF. CDR3 nucleotide sequence: TGCACCAGCAGCCTTAGGGGGAATCAGGGACGGGACACCGGGGAGCTGTTTTTT.

The V call is TRBV27, the J call TRBJ2-3; weak D call: TRBD1 (6 bases). V was clipped by 8 bases and J by 7 bases, with 13 bases between them. The V gene's germline CDR1 is MNHEY and CDR2 SMNVEV (reference sequence). This CDR3 region has 12 residues. DNA for the CDR3: TGTGCCAGCGGAACAACAGGGAATACGCAGTATTTT. Translated: CASGTTGNTQYF.

The chain is built from TRBV30 and TRBJ1-1; TRBD1 matches at 8 bases. The CDR3 is made up of 11 amino acids. Looked up from germline, CDR1 is GTSNPN and CDR2 is SVGIG (reference sequence). The trim removed 4 bases at V and 10 bases at J, leaving 5 bases unmatched. The DNA for the CDR3 is TGTGCCTGGAATGACAGGGGTGGAGCTTTCTTT. Protein product: CAWNDRGGAFF.

The genes are TRBV5-6 and TRBJ1-1; 7 nucleotides line up with TRBD1. Per the germline V gene, CDR1 is SGHDT and CDR2 is YYEEEE. CDR3 length equals 14 residues. With 4 bases clipped from V and 1 base from J, the junction kept 4 bases outside the gene matches. The CDR3 loop reads CASSRGQRNTEAFF. The CDR3 DNA is TGTGCCAGCAGCCGGGGACAGCGGAACACTGAAGCTTTCTTT. Using reference TRBV5-6 and TRBJ1-1 for the parts outside the CDR3, the full variable domain is DAGVTQSPTHLIKTRGQQVTLRCSPKSGHDTVSWYQQALGQGPQFIFQYYEEEERQRGNFPDRFSGHQFPNYSSELNVNALLLGDSALYLCASSRGQRNTEAFFGQGTRLTVV.

The genes are TRBV7-8 and TRBJ2-7, with D possibly being TRBD2 (5 bases). V was shortened by 1 base and J by 5 bases, with 9 bases between the two germline ends. The germline CDR1 and CDR2 sequences are SGHVS and FQNEAQ. CDR3 length: 13 amino acids. In DNA form, the CDR3 reads TGTGCCAGCAGCTTAGATGTCGGGGACGAGCAGTACTTC. Protein sequence: CASSLDVGDEQYF.

The chain joins TRBV30 to TRBJ2-3; TRBD2 is a possible D gene (5 bases). The germline gives CDR1 GTSNPN, CDR2 SVGIG (reference sequence). Deletions cut 0 bases from V and 2 bases from J, with 12 bases between. The CDR3 consists of 15 residues. Here the CDR3 DNA reads TGTGCCTGGAGTGTGGGGAGTAGGGTCACAGATACGCAGTATTTT. It is translated as CAWSVGSRVTDTQYF. The entire variable domain, with the rest obtained from reference TRBV30 and TRBJ2-3, is as follows: SQTIHQWPATLVQPVGSPLSLECTVEGTSNPNLYWYRQAAGRGLQLLFYSVGIGQISSEVPQNLSASRPQDRQFILSSKKLLLSDSGFYLCAWSVGSRVTDTQYFGPGTRLTVL.

The genes are TRBV28 and TRBJ1-6; TRBD1 might be the D (6 bases). The germline V and J ends were trimmed by 2 bases and 7 bases, with 21 bases remaining between them. The CDR3 loop spans 18 amino acids. Germline assignment: CDR1 MDHEN and CDR2 SYDVKM. As DNA, the CDR3 is TGTGCCAGCAGTTTACCCGGGACTAATCGTGGGGGCAATTCACCCCTCCACTTT. This codes for CASSLPGTNRGGNSPLHF.